What follows describes a single TCR beta chain. Its specific antigen is unknown. Per-base quality was not reported, and no clone a single base away is much larger than it. Systemically healthy Caucasian individuals from Russia, 39 in total and aged roughly 6 to 100 years, were included as donors. Around 9.8 milliliters of peripheral blood were collected from each donor into EDTA-treated Vacutainer tubes. Ficoll-Paque density-gradient centrifugation was used to isolate PBMCs, with at least 7 million obtained per sample. Total RNA was extracted from PBMCs with Trizol reagent, with at least 5.5 micrograms obtained per sample. For every donor, an aliquot of PBMCs went through flow cytometry to measure the percentages of naive CD45RAhigh/CD27high T cells. The record originates from a study of blood T cells in healthy people across ages (dated by TCRdb to between 2015 and 2017). With respect to the entire study: Template switching captured roughly one uniquely barcoded TCR beta cDNA molecule per two T cells in model experiments. To track age-related changes in TCR beta repertoire diversity, the study relied on deep sequencing normalized with unique cDNA molecular identifiers. Donors were grouped into four age groups: young (average approximately 15 years), middle-aged (around 39), aged (approximately 67) and long-lived (just over 80). To avoid experimental bias, donors of different ages were distributed randomly across sequencing lanes. Two additional independent replicas of 1 million unique cDNA reads from the same blood draw were analyzed for two donors (one aged 18 to 30 and one aged 80 or older).

The library came from 5' RACE. The instrument given in TCRdb is Illumina HiSeq 2500. A second PCR of about 6 to 12 cycles was run with a J-beta primer mix and a sample-barcoded 5' primer. A template-switch 5' adaptor carrying 12 random nucleotides introduced a unique molecular identifier onto each TCR beta cDNA molecule. At least 2.5 million CDR3-containing paired-end reads were obtained from each sample. The Mint cDNA synthesis kit, primed by a TRBC-specific oligonucleotide, was used to synthesize first-strand cDNA from all RNA. Following uracil-DNA glycosylase treatment, all cDNA underwent a first 18-cycle PCR with the universal primers M1SS and BC2_uni_R. The authors' analysis ran thus. Normalization of each sample was performed by random selection of 1 million high-quality reads, each carrying a distinct molecular identifier. Instead of being binned into consensus sequences, reads with shared molecular identifiers were discarded. MiTCR, run with a Q25 quality threshold and the strictest error-elimination algorithm, handled CDR3 identification, clonotype clustering and error correction. A nonparametric unseen species model with Euler transformation was used to estimate a lower bound on total TCR beta diversity. The public sequencing data were trimmed at Q25 with fastp and processed into clonotypes with MiXCR by TCRdb, which kept only in-frame beta chains. Each entry is one CDR3 protein sequence, shown with its most common DNA and genes. What appears here as the V and J calls and clone size reflects TCRdb's work, not the paper's. This sample holds 580,000 or so distinct CDR3 sequences; under 55% were observed only once. The ten largest clones add up to around 25% of the sample.

Summary of the overall study and its limitations: As age increased, observed TCR beta diversity per million T cells dropped in a roughly linear way, and a significant reduction was already evident by age around 41. Because the CMV infection status of the donors was unknown, age-related changes in expanded clonotypes may potentially have been confounded. Observed TCR beta diversity correlated strongly with the percentage of naive T cells measured by flow cytometry. Total diversity estimates from one million sequenced T cells were considered lower bounds and underestimates. The long-lived group showed more naive CD4+ T cells, fewer expanded clones and increased TCR diversity than the aged group, suggesting age selection. Bulk unsorted PBMC profiling prevented conclusive comparison of naive and antigen-experienced compartments.

The junction carries 22 bases between V and J, which are trimmed by 5 bases and 5 bases respectively. The germline V gene yields MNHEY for CDR1 and SVGEGT for CDR2. The CDR3 starts with the cysteine, ends with the phenylalanine, and has 17 residues. The sequence is cut down to CDR3 DNA, 51 bases in frame from base 1. The source material was blood. Here the chain combines TRBV6-2 or TRBV6-3 and TRBJ2-4, with the D gene call left open. This TCR was sampled from a man at least 80 years old in good health. CDR3 region: CASSPPISSGVQNIQYF. The bases read TGTGCCAGCAGTCCACCGATCTCCTCGGGCGTCCAAAACATTCAGTACTTC.